Listed here are 14 T cell receptor beta chains from one sample, sequenced in a study of cytomegalovirus exposure and HLA in healthy donors. Primers included in the PCR were 60 Vbeta and 13 Jbeta primers. Only in-frame clones appear in the TCRdb table, and some are missing; sequencing was by immunoSEQ multiplex PCR. The sample includes under 200,000 clones, roughly 80% seen only once; the top ten take about 2%. Material for sequencing was PBMCs. These receptors were collected from a human donor in good health.

This chain uses TRBV5-1 with TRBJ1-2, with 8 bases identical to TRBD1. Looked up from germline, CDR1 is SGHRS and CDR2 is YFSETQ. J was trimmed by 6 bases and V by 6 bases; bases with no gene match: 19. The CDR3 is made up of 17 amino acids. CDR3 in DNA: TGCGCCAGCAACAATCCGGGACAGGCCGAGTTCGGGGATGGCTACACCTTC. This sequence encodes CASNNPGQAEFGDGYTF.

Regarding this clone: The same CDR3 can be traced to other DNA sequences in this sample. The chain carries TRBV6-5 and TRBJ1-1, with TRBD1 matching 7 bases. The germline V gene encodes CDR1 MNHEY and CDR2 SVGAGI. Unmatched junction bases numbered 4, after V lost 2 bases and J lost 4 bases. The CDR3 totals 14 residues. The CDR3 region is CASSYGQGGTEAFF. Written as DNA, the CDR3 is TGTGCCAGCAGTTACGGGCAGGGGGGCACTGAAGCTTTCTTT.

In this sample, this clone turned up once. The chain joins TRBV5-6 to TRBJ2-3, with 11 bases fitting TRBD2. J was trimmed by 4 bases and V by 2 bases; bases with no gene match: 6. The length of the CDR3 is 16 residues. Germline loops: CDR1 SGHDT, CDR2 YYEEEE. CDR3 amino acids: CASSFVASGGPDTQYF. CDR3 nucleotide sequence: TGTGCCAGCAGCTTCGTGGCTAGCGGGGGGCCAGATACGCAGTATTTT. The variable domain in full, completed from reference TRBV5-6 and TRBJ2-3, reads DAGVTQSPTHLIKTRGQQVTLRCSPKSGHDTVSWYQQALGQGPQFIFQYYEEEERQRGNFPDRFSGHQFPNYSSELNVNALLLGDSALYLCASSFVASGGPDTQYFGPGTRLTVL.

The rearrangement links TRBV6-5 to TRBJ2-7; D gene unclear. Between the trimmed V and J ends, which lost 0 bases and 7 bases, there was a span of 10 bases. The CDR3 has 13 amino acids. The germline gives CDR1 MNHEY, CDR2 SVGAGI. DNA of the CDR3: TGTGCCAGCAGTTACTCGTTATCTACGGAGCAGTACTTC. This encodes CASSYSLSTEQYF.

V is TRBV29-1 and J is TRBJ2-7, with 8 nucleotides matching TRBD1. Per the germline V gene, CDR1 is SQVTM and CDR2 is ANQGSEA. The CDR3 consists of 13 residues. The V and J ends lost 1 base and 6 bases, in that order; junction bases with no gene match: 5. Here the CDR3 DNA reads TGCAGCGTTGAAGGGGACAGGAGGGCCGAGCAGTACTTC. It codes for CSVEGDRRAEQYF.

This chain connects TRBV4-3 to TRBJ1-6; the D gene is possibly TRBD1 (6 bases). The CDR3 length is 15 residues. The germline V gene encodes CDR1 LGHNA and CDR2 YSLEER. Trimming took 0 bases from V and 7 from J, leaving 10 bases between them. The CDR3 DNA reads TGCGCCAGCAGCCAAGACGGACAGCCAAATTCACCCCTCCACTTT. It yields the protein CASSQDGQPNSPLHF.

The chain recombines TRBV9 with TRBJ2-1; D perhaps matches TRBD2 (5 bases). The V end lost 10 bases, the J end lost 4 bases, and 21 bases lay between the germline ends. The germline V gene has CDR1 SGDLS and CDR2 YYNGEE. This CDR3 has 15 amino acids. The CDR3 loop reads CALGVARMKYNEQFF. DNA for the CDR3: TGTGCCCTCGGGGTAGCCCGGATGAAATACAATGAGCAGTTCTTC.

The V call is TRBV11-3, the J call TRBJ2-7; perhaps TRBD2 as D (5 bases). This CDR3 is 16 amino acids long. V lost 0 bases and J 2 bases, leaving 14 bases between the germline ends. Germline V CDR1 and CDR2: SGHNT, YENEEA. CDR3 coding DNA: TGTGCCAGCAGCTTAGATCAGGCAGGACTTACCTACGAGCAGTACTTC. Translated, it gives CASSLDQAGLTYEQYF.

V gene TRBV11-2 combines with J gene TRBJ1-2, with 10 positions matching TRBD1. The V segment lost 0 bases and the J segment 6 bases; nucleotides outside the gene matches: 4. The CDR3 loop spans 15 amino acids. From germline, CDR1 is SGHAT and CDR2 FQNNGV. In nucleotides, the CDR3 is TGTGCCAGCAGCTTAGAAGGGACAGGGGCTAATGGCTACACCTTC. It yields the protein CASSLEGTGANGYTF.

The CDR3 nucleotides read TGTGCCAGCAGCTCTACGAGACAGGGGTGGGGTGAAAAACTGTTTTTT. Translation: CASSSTRQGWGEKLFF. The genes are TRBV11-2 and TRBJ1-4; 8 positions agree with TRBD1. V trimming: 4 bases; J trimming: 7 bases; junction bases outside the gene matches: 11. The germline V gene encodes CDR1 SGHAT and CDR2 FQNNGV. The CDR3 extends over 16 amino acids. Looking up the rest from reference TRBV11-2 and TRBJ1-4 gives the full variable domain: EAGVAQSPRYKIIEKRQSVAFWCNPISGHATLYWYQQILGQGPKLLIQFQNNGVVDDSQLPKDRFSAERLKGVDSTLKIQPAKLEDSAVYLCASSSTRQGWGEKLFFGSGTQLSVL.

The chain has TRBV5-4 and TRBJ2-5, with 7 bases lining up with TRBD2. Germline CDR1 reads SGHNT; CDR2 reads YYREEE (reference sequence). J was trimmed by 5 bases and V by 4 bases; bases with no gene match: 8. The length of the CDR3 is 14 residues. CDR3 sequence (DNA): TGTGCCAGCAGCCCGGCGGTGGGAGGGGAGACCCAGTACTTC. Its translation is CASSPAVGGETQYF.

V is TRBV6-5 and J is TRBJ1-2, with 12 bases matching TRBD1. Germline CDR1 MNHEY, CDR2 SVGAGI. This CDR3 region has 16 residues. The J segment lost 8 bases and the V segment lost 0 bases, leaving 7 bases of the junction unmatched. The CDR3 sequence is CASSYSGQGALEGYTF. The CDR3 DNA sequence: TGTGCCAGCAGTTACTCGGGACAGGGGGCGTTGGAAGGCTACACCTTC.

J is TRBJ2-5 and V is TRBV18; 7 positions agree with TRBD2. CDR1 is KGHSH and CDR2 is LQKENI in the germline V gene. This CDR3 has 16 amino acids. V gave up 8 bases and J gave up 1 base; unmatched junction bases: 13. CDR3: CASTTSRVGIQETQYF. DNA of the CDR3: TGTGCCAGCACGACTAGCCGGGTGGGGATCCAAGAGACCCAGTACTTC.

This chain connects TRBV9 to TRBJ2-7, with 8 bases lining up with TRBD2. The junction had 8 bases not matched to a gene; V was cut back by 4 bases and J by 2 bases. CDR1 is SGDLS and CDR2 is YYNGEE in the germline V gene. The CDR3 is 15 amino acids. The CDR3, as DNA: TGTGCCAGCAGCCCCCGGGGGGGGAGTCCCTACGAGCAGTACTTC. Its protein product is CASSPRGGSPYEQYF.